The entry that follows covers one T cell receptor (beta chain) sequence. This clonotype has only one observation. Its antigen is not yet known. No much larger clonotype is one base removed from it; base qualities were not supplied. Evidence from one read is weak. These reads were obtained on an Illumina NovaSeq 6000. TCRalpha and TCRbeta cDNA libraries were built by 5'RACE with constant-segment primers, adding sample barcodes and unique molecular identifiers. Trizol reagent was used to extract RNA from every sample. Amplification of the libraries took two PCR steps, and the second step added a second sample barcode plus Illumina TruSeq adapters. The libraries were sequenced on an Illumina NovaSeq using 2 x 150 bp paired-end reads. Turning to the authors' computational methods: Reads were demultiplexed and collapsed into UMI-guided consensus sequences with migec v1.2.7. Using mixcr v2.1.11, the UMI consensuses were aligned to TRA and TRB V and J templates and assembled into clonotypes. Expanded or contracted clonotypes were those called significant by both edgeR and NoisET, with noise models trained on biological replicates. For edgeR calls, the cutoffs were a false discovery rate-adjusted p below 0.01 and a log2 fold-change threshold of 1. As an exploratory analysis of dynamics, max-normalized trajectories of the 1000 most abundant clonotypes were examined with PCA combined with hierarchical clustering. The CD4 or CD8 phenotype of responding clones was assigned using the separately sequenced CD4+ and CD8+ repertoires. TCRdb reprocessed the public reads (quality trimming at Q25 with fastp, clone calling with MiXCR) and kept in-frame beta chains. Every CDR3 protein is listed once, alongside the most common genes and DNA of its rows. TCRdb's processing, not the authors' own work, is the source of the V and J calls. The sample table contains 560,000 or so distinct CDR3 sequences; only one count was recorded for roughly 17% of them. The ten largest make up just over 8% of the sample.

The data are from a study of T-cell memory formation after mild COVID-19 (dated by TCRdb to about 2021). Concerning the study at large: Most TCR sequence clusters were specific to one of the two donors. The cohort comprised two young, previously healthy adult volunteers, one female and one male. Longitudinal TCRalpha and TCRbeta repertoire sequencing tracked T-cell clones expanding and contracting after mild COVID-19 in two donors.

Beyond this particular receptor, the publication reports: SARS-CoV-2 specificity was not confirmed for the second-wave clones peaking on day 37. Clones that contracted from day 15 to 85 showed balanced CD4/CD8 phenotypes, whereas a second wave of clones that expanded from day 15 to 37 leaned towards CD4+. Contracting CD4+ clones were found mainly in CM and EM memory subsets, while CD8+ clones were enriched in EMRA. Only a couple of mild cases were covered in the study, and larger cohorts including severe cases with pre-infection samples were considered necessary. Some responding clones were detected in pre-infection memory, suggesting pre-existing cross-reactive memory T cells joined the SARS-CoV-2 response.

PBMCs were isolated by Ficoll-Paque density gradient centrifugation. CDR1 and CDR2 are read off the germline V gene as SGHVS and FQNEAQ. V is cut back by 6 bases and J by 3 bases, with 9 bases in the junction unmatched. Reading from cysteine to phenylalanine, the CDR3 counts 16 amino acids. Of the read, only the CDR3 DNA is kept; its 48 bases are in frame from base 1. The source material was PBMCs or a T cell subset sorted from them (not recorded which). The clonotype originates from an adult woman who had mild COVID-19 (a few samples of this study predate the infection). The sample titles of this study are shuffled in the database, so cell type and time point are left out; the donor was told from shared clones. Recombination linked TRBV7-8 to TRBJ1-1, and 11 junction bases match TRBD1. The CDR3 corresponds to CASRSGQGVRYTEAFF. The nucleotides are TGTGCCAGCAGATCGGGACAGGGGGTCCGATACACTGAAGCTTTCTTT.